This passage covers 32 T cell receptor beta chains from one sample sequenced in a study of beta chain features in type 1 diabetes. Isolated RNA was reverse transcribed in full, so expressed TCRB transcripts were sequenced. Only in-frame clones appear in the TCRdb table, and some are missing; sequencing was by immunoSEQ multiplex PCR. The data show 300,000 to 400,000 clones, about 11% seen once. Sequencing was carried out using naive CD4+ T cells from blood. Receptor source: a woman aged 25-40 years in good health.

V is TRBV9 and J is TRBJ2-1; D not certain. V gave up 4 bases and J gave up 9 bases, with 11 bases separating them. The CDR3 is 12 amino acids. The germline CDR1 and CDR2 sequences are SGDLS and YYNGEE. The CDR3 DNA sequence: TGTGCCAGCAGCTTCCTAGACGGTGAGCAGTTCTTC. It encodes CASSFLDGEQFF.

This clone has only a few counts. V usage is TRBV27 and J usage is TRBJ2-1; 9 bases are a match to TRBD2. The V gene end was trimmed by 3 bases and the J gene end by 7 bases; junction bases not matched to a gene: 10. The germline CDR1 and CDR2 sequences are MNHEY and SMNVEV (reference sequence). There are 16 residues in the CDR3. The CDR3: CASSFLAGKGENEQFF. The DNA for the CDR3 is TGTGCCAGCAGTTTTCTAGCGGGAAAGGGGGAGAATGAGCAGTTCTTC.

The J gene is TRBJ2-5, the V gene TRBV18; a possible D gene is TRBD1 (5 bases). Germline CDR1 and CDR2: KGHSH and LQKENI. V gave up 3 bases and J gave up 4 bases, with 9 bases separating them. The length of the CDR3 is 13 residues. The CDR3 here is CASSPRQSETQYF. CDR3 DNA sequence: TGTGCCAGCTCACCCAGACAGTCAGAGACCCAGTACTTC. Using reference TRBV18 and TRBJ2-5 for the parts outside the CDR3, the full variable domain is NAGVMQNPRHLVRRRGQEARLRCSPMKGHSHVYWYRQLPEEGLKFMVYLQKENIIDESGMPKERFSAEFPKEGPSILRIQQVVRGDSAAYFCASSPRQSETQYFGPGTRLLVL.

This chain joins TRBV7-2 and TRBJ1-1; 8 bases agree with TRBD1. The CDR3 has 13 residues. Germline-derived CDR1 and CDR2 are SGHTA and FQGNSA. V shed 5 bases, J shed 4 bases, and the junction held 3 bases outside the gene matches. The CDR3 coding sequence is TGTGCCAGCAGCACCACAGGGGGCACTGAAGCTTTCTTT. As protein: CASSTTGGTEAFF.

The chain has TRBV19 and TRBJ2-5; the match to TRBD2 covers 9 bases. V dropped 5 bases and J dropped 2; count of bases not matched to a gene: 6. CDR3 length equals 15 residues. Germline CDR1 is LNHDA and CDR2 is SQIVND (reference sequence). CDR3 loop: CASSRNSGGQETQYF. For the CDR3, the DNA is TGTGCCAGTAGTCGTAATAGCGGGGGACAAGAGACCCAGTACTTC.

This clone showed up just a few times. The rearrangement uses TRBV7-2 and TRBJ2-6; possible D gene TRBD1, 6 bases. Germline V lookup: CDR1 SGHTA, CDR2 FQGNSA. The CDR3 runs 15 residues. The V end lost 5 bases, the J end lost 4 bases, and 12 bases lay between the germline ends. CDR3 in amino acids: CASSDTGTGANVLTF. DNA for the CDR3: TGTGCCAGCAGCGATACAGGGACCGGGGCCAACGTCCTGACTTTC.

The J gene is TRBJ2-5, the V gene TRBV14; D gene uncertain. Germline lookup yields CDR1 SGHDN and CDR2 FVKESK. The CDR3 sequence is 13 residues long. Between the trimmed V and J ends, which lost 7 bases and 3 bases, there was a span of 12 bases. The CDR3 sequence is CASNTLNEETQYF. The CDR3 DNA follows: TGTGCCAGCAACACCTTAAACGAAGAGACCCAGTACTTC.

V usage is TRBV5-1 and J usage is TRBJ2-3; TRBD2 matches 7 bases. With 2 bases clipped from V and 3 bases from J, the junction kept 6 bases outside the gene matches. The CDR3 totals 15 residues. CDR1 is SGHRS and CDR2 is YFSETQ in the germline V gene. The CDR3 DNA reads TGCGCCAGCAGCTTAAGGGACGGGGGGACAGATACGCAGTATTTT. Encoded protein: CASSLRDGGTDTQYF.

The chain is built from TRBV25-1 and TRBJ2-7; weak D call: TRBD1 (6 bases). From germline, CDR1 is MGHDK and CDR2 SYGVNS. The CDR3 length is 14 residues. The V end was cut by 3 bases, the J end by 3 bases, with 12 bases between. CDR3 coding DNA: TGTGCCAGCAGTGATGTTCGAGGGGGCTACGAGCAGTACTTC. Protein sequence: CASSDVRGGYEQYF.

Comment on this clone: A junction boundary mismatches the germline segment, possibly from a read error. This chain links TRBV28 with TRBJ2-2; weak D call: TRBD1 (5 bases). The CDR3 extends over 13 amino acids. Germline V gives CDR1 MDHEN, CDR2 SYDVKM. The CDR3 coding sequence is TGTGCCGGCAGGGCCTCTTCAGCCGGGGAGCTGTTTTTT. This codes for CAGRASSAGELFF.

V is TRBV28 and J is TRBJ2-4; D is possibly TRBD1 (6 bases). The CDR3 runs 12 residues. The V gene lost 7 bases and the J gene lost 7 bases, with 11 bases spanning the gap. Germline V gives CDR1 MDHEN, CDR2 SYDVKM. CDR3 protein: CASTPQGNIQYF. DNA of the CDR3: TGTGCCAGCACCCCACAGGGTAACATTCAGTACTTC.

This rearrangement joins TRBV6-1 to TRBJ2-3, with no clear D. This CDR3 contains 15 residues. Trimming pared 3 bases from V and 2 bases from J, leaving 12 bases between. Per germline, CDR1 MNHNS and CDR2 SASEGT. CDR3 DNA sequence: TGTGCCAGCAGTGAGAGGCACCCCACCACAGATACGCAGTATTTT. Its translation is CASSERHPTTDTQYF.

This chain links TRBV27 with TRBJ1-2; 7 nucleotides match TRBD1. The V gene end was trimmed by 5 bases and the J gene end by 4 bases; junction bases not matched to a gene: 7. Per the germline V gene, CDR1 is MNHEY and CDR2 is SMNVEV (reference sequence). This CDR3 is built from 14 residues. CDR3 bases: TGTGCCAGCAGTCAGGGGGGTCTCGGCTATGGCTACACCTTC. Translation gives CASSQGGLGYGYTF.

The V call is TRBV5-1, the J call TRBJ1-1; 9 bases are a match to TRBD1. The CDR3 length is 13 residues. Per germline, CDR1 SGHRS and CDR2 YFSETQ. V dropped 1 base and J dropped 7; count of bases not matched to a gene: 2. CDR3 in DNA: TGCGCCAGCAGCTTGATGGGACAGGGTGAAGCTTTCTTT. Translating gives CASSLMGQGEAFF.

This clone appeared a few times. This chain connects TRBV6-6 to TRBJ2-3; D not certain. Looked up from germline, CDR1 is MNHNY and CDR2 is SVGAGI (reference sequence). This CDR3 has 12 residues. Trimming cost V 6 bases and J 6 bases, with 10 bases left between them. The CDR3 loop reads CASRTLMDTQYF. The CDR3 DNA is TGTGCCAGCAGGACACTGATGGATACGCAGTATTTT.

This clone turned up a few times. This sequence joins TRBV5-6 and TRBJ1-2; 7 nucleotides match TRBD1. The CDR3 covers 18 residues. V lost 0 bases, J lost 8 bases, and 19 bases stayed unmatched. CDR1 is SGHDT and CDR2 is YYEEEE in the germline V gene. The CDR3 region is CASSLDQGTATPAWGYTF. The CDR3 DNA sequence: TGTGCCAGCAGCTTGGACCAAGGGACAGCAACCCCGGCGTGGGGCTACACCTTC.

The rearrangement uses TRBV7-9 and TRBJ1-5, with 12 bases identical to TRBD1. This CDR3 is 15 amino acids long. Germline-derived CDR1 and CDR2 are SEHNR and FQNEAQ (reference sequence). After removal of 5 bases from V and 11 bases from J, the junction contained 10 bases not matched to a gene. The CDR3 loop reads CASSLGQGAVTAQHF. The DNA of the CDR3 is TGTGCCAGCAGCCTGGGACAGGGGGCAGTTACGGCCCAGCATTTT.

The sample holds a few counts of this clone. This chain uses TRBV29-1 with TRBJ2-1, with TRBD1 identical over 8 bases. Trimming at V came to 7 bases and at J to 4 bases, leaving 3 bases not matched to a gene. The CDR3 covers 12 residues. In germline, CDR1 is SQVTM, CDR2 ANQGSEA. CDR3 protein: CSARTGYNEQFF. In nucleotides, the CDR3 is TGCAGCGCCCGGACAGGGTACAATGAGCAGTTCTTC.

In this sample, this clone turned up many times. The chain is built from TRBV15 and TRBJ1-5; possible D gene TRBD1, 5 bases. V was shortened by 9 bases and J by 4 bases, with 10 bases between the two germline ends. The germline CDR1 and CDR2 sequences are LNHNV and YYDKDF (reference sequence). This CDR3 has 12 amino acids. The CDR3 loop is CATLGGNQPQHF. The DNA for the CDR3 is TGTGCCACGTTGGGGGGAAATCAGCCCCAGCATTTT.

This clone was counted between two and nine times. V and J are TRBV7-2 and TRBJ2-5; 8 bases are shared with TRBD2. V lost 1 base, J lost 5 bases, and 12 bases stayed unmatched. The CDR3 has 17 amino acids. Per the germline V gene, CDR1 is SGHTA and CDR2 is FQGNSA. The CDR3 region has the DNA TGTGCCAGCAGCTTAGTGTCTGCGGGAGGAGGTCGGGAGACCCAGTACTTC. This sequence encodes CASSLVSAGGGRETQYF.

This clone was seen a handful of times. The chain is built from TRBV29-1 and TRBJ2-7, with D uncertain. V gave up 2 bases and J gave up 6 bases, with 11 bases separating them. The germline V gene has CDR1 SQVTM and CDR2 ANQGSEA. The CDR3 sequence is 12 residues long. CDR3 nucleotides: TGCAGCGTTGAAATTCCCCCCTTCGAGCAGTACTTC. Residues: CSVEIPPFEQYF.

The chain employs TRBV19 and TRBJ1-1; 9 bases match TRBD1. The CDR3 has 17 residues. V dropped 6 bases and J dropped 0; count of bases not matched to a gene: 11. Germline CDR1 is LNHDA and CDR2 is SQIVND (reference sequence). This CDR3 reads CASRNVPGQGLNTEAFF. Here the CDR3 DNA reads TGTGCCAGTAGGAACGTCCCGGGACAGGGATTGAACACTGAAGCTTTCTTT.

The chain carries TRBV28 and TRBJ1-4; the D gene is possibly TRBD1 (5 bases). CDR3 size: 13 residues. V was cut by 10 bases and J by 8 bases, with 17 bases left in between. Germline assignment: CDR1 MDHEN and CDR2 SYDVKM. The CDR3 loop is CATKGVQDEKLFF. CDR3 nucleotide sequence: TGTGCCACCAAAGGGGTGCAGGACGAAAAACTGTTTTTT.

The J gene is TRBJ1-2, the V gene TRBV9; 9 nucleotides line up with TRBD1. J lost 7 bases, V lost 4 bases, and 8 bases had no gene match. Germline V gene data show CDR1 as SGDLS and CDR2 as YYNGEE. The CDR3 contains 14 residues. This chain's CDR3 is CASSSGQGVSGYTF. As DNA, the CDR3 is TGTGCCAGCAGCTCGGGACAGGGCGTCAGTGGCTACACCTTC.

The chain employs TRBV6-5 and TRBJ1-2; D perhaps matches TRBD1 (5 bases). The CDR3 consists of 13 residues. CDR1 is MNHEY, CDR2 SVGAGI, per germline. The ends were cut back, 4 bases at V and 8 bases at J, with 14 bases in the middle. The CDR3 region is CASSSGGNPGYTF. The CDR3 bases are TGTGCCAGCAGTTCCGGGGGGAATCCGGGCTACACCTTC.

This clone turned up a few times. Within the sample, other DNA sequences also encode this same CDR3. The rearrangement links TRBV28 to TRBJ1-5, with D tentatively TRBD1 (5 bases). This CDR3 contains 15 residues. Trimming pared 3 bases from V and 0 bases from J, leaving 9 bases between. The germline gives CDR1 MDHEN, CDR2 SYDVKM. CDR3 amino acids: CASSLGGNSNQPQHF. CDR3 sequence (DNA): TGTGCCAGCAGTTTGGGGGGGAATAGCAATCAGCCCCAGCATTTT.

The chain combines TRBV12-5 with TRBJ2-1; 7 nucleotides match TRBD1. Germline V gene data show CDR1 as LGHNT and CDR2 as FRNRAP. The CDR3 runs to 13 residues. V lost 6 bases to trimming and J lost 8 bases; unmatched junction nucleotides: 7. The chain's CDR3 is CASGPDRDDEQFF. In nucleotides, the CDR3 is TGTGCTAGTGGCCCAGACAGGGATGATGAGCAGTTCTTC.

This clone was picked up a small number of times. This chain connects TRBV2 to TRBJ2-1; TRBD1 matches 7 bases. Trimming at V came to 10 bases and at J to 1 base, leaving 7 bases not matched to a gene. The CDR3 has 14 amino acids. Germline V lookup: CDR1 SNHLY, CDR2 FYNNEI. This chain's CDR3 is CATGYRGSYNEQFF. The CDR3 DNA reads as TGTGCCACCGGATACAGGGGTTCCTACAATGAGCAGTTCTTC.

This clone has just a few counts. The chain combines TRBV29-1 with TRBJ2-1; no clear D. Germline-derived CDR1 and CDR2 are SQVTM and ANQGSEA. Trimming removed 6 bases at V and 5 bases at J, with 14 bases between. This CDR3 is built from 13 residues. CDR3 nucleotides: TGCAGCGTGACCCCTAGGAGCGACAATGAGCAGTTCTTC. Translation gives CSVTPRSDNEQFF.

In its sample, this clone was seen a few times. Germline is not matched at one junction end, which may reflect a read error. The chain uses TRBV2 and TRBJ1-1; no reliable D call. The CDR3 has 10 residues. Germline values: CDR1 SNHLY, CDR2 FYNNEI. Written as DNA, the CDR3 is TGTGCCAGCAGTACCCCCCAGATCCTTTTT. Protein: CASSTPQILF. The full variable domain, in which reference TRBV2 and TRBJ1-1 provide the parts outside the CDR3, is EPEVTQTPSHQVTQMGQEVILRCVPISNHLYFYWYRQILGQKVEFLVSFYNNEISEKSEIFDDQFSVERPDGSNFTLKIRSTKLEDSAMYFCASSTPQILFGQGTRLTVV.

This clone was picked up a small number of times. The CDR3 bases are TGTGCCATCAGTGAGTTCGCGGAGGAGCAGTACTTC. Translated: CAISEFAEEQYF. The chain uses TRBV10-3 and TRBJ2-7; D gene unclear. CDR1 is ENHRY and CDR2 is SYGVKD in the germline V gene. The V end was cut by 1 base, the J end by 7 bases, with 8 bases between. The length of the CDR3 is 12 residues.

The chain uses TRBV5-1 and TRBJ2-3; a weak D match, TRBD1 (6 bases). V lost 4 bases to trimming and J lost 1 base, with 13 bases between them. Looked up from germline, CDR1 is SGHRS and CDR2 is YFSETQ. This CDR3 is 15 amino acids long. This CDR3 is CASSRTQGRTDTQYF. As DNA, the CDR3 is TGCGCCAGCAGCCGAACCCAGGGGCGCACAGATACGCAGTATTTT.